This TCR beta chain was observed in a study of T cell responses to AZD1222 COVID-19 vaccine. For this clone: Its antigen is not known.

The CDR3 contains 13 residues. With 4 bases removed from V and 5 bases from J, the gap between germline ends came to 12 bases. Germline V gene lookup returns CDR1 SNHLY and CDR2 FYNNEI. The assay was immunoSEQ multiplex PCR, and TCRdb's table has in-frame clones only and misses some. The table records about 270,000 clones, 94% of them present only once. Broader study findings: Vaccine-associated CD4 TCRs spanned spike, dominant at 160-218 and 743-854. Per reports, nearly half of all spike-specific TCRs target regions that are unmutated in variants. Baseline serology detected seropositivity in only six AZD1222 recipients.

This sample comprised peripheral blood, obtained 28 days after the second AZD1222 dose. This clonotype was sampled from an adult who received the AZD1222 COVID-19 vaccine. The chain links TRBV2 to TRBJ2-7; the D is unclear. CDR3 sequence (DNA): TGTGCCAGCAGTGCTGGGGATGTCCACGAGCAGTACTTC. This gives the protein CASSAGDVHEQYF.